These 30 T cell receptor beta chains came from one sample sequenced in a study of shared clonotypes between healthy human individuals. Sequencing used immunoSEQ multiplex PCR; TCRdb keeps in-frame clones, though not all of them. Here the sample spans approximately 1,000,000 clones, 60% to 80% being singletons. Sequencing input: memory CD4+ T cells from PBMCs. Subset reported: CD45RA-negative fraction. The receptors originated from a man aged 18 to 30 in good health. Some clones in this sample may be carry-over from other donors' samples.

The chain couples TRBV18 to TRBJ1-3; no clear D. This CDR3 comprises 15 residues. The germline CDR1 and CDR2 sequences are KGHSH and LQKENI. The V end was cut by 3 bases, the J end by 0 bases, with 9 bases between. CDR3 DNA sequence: TGTGCCAGCTCACCGAATGCCCCCTCTGGAAACACCATATATTTT. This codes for CASSPNAPSGNTIYF.

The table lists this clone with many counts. The CDR3 here is CASSQGLAGNNQETQYF. The CDR3 DNA reads TGTGCCAGCAGCCAAGGACTAGCGGGGAACAACCAAGAGACCCAGTACTTC. The chain joins TRBV4-2 to TRBJ2-5; TRBD2 matches at 11 bases. CDR1 and CDR2 (germline): LGHNA, YNFKEQ. J gave up 0 bases and V 1 base, and 4 bases lay outside the gene matches. This CDR3 spans 17 amino acids.

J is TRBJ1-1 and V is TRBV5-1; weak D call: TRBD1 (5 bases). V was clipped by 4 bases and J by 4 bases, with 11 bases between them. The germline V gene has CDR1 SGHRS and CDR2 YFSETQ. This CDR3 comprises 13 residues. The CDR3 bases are TGCGCCAGCAGCGCCGGGACGGTCACTGAAGCTTTCTTT. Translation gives CASSAGTVTEAFF.

This chain's CDR3 is CASSYSGTSNYEQYF. CDR3 in DNA: TGTGCCAGCAGTTACTCCGGGACTAGCAACTACGAGCAGTACTTC. This chain uses TRBV6-5 with TRBJ2-7; 9 bases are a match to TRBD2. V dropped 0 bases and J dropped 3; count of bases not matched to a gene: 3. Germline assignment: CDR1 MNHEY and CDR2 SVGAGI. CDR3 length: 15 amino acids.

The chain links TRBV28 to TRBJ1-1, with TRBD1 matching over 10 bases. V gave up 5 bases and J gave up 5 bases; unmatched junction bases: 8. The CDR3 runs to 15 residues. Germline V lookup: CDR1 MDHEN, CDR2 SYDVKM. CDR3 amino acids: CASSPGDRGYTEAFF. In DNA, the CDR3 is TGTGCCAGCAGTCCTGGGGACAGGGGTTATACTGAAGCTTTCTTT.

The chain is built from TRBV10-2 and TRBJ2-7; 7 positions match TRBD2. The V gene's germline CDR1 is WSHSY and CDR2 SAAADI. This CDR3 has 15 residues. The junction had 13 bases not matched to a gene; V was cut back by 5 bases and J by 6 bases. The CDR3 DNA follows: TGCGCCAGCAGTACACCGGGGGGACCATCTCTCGAGCAGTACTTC. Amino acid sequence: CASSTPGGPSLEQYF.

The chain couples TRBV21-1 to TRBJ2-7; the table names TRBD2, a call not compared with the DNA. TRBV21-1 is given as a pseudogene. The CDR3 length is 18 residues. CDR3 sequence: CASSKEGTSGRFHYEQYF. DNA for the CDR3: TGTGCCAGCAGCAAAGAGGGGACTAGCGGGAGGTTCCACTACGAGCAGTACTTC.

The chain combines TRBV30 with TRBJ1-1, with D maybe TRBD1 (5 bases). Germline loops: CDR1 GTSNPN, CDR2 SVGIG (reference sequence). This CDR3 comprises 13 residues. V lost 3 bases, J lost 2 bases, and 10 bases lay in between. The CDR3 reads CAWSRGPNTEAFF. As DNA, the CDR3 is TGTGCCTGGAGCCGGGGCCCCAACACTGAAGCTTTCTTT. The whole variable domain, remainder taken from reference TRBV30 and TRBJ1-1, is SQTIHQWPATLVQPVGSPLSLECTVEGTSNPNLYWYRQAAGRGLQLLFYSVGIGQISSEVPQNLSASRPQDRQFILSSKKLLLSDSGFYLCAWSRGPNTEAFFGQGTRLTVV.

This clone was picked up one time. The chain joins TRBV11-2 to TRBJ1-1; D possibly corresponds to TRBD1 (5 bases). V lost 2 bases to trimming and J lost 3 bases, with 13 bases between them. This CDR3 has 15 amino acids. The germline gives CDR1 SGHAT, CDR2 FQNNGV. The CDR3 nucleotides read TGTGCCAGCAGCTTATTCGGGGGAGGTTACACTGAAGCTTTCTTT. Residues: CASSLFGGGYTEAFF.

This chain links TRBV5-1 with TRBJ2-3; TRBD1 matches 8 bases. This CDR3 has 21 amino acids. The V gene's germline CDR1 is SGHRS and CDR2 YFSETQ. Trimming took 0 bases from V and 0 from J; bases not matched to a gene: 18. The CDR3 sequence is CASSLAKDRGGREGSTDTQYF. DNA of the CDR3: TGCGCCAGCAGCTTGGCGAAAGACAGGGGCGGTAGGGAAGGTAGCACAGATACGCAGTATTTT.

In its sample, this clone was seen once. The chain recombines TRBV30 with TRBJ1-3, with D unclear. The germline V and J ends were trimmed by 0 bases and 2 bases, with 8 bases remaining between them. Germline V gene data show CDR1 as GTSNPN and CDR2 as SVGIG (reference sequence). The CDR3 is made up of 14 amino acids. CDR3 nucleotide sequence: TGTGCCTGGAGTGTTGCTGTAGCTGGAAACACCATATATTTT. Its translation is CAWSVAVAGNTIYF.

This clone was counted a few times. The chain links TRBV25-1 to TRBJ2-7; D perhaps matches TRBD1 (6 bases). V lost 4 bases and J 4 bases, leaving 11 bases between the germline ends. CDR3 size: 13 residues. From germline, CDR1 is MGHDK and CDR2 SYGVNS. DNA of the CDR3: TGTGCCAGCAGTGGTCAGGGGAGATACGAGCAGTACTTC. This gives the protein CASSGQGRYEQYF.

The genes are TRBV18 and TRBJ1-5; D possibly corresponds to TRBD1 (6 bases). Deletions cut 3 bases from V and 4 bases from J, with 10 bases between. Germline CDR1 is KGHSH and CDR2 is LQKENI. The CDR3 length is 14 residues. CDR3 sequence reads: CASSPLTGNQPQHF. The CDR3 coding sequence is TGTGCCAGCTCACCTCTCACAGGGAATCAGCCCCAGCATTTT. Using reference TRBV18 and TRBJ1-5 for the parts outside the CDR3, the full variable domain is NAGVMQNPRHLVRRRGQEARLRCSPMKGHSHVYWYRQLPEEGLKFMVYLQKENIIDESGMPKERFSAEFPKEGPSILRIQQVVRGDSAAYFCASSPLTGNQPQHFGDGTRLSIL.

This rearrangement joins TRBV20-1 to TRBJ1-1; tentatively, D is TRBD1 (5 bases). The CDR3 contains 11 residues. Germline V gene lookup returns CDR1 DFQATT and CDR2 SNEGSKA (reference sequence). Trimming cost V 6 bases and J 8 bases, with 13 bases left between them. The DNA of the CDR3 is TGCAGTGCCCCTGGGGCCCGGGAAGCTTTCTTT. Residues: CSAPGAREAFF.

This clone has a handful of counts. The CDR3 protein is CASSAPRGANTGELFF. The CDR3 nucleotides read TGTGCCAGCAGTGCCCCCAGGGGCGCGAACACCGGGGAGCTGTTTTTT. The chain links TRBV25-1 to TRBJ2-2, with a possible D match to TRBD1 (6 bases). The CDR3 totals 16 residues. From germline, CDR1 is MGHDK and CDR2 SYGVNS. The germline V and J ends were trimmed by 4 bases and 0 bases, with 12 bases remaining between them.

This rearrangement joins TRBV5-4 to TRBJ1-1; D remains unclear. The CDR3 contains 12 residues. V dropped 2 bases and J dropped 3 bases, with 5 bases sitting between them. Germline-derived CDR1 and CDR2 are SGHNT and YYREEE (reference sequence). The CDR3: CASSLADTEAFF. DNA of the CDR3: TGTGCCAGCAGCTTAGCCGACACTGAAGCTTTCTTT.

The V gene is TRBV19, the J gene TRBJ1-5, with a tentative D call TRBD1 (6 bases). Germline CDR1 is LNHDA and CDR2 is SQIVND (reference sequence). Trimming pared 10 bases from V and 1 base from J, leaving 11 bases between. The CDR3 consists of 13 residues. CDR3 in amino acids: CATQRGSNQPQHF. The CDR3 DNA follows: TGTGCCACCCAAAGGGGGAGCAATCAGCCCCAGCATTTT.

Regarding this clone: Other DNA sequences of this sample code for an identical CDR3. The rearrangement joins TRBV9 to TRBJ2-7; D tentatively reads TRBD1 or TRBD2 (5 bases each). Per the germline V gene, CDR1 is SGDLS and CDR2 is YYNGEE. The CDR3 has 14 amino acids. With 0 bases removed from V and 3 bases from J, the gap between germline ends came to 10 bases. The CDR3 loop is CASSVGDRGYEQYF. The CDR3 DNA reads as TGTGCCAGCAGCGTAGGGGACCGAGGCTACGAGCAGTACTTC.

The CDR3 bases are TGTGCCAGCAGTCCACAGGGACAGGGTACAGATACGCAGTATTTT. It yields the protein CASSPQGQGTDTQYF. The chain uses TRBV28 and TRBJ2-3; the match to TRBD1 covers 9 bases. Trimming cost V 5 bases and J 3 bases; bases outside gene matches: 6. The CDR3 is made up of 15 amino acids. CDR1 MDHEN and CDR2 SYDVKM come from the germline V gene. The full variable domain, rest sourced from reference TRBV28 and TRBJ2-3, is DVKVTQSSRYLVKRTGEKVFLECVQDMDHENMFWYRQDPGLGLRLIYFSYDVKMKEKGDIPEGYSVSREKKERFSLILESASTNQTSMYLCASSPQGQGTDTQYFGPGTRLTVL.

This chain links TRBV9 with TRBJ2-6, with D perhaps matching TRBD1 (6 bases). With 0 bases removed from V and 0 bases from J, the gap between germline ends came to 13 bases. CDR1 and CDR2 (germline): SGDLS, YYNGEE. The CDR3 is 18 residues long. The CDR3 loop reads CASSVVDSLRSGANVLTF. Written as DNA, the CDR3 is TGTGCCAGCAGCGTAGTGGACAGCCTTCGCTCTGGGGCCAACGTCCTGACTTTC.

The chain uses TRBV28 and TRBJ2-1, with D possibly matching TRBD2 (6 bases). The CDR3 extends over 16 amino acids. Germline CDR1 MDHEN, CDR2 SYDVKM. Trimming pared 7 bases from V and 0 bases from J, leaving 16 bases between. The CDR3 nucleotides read TGTGCCAGCATTTCTCGAGCGGGTCCCTCCTACAATGAGCAGTTCTTC. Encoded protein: CASISRAGPSYNEQFF.

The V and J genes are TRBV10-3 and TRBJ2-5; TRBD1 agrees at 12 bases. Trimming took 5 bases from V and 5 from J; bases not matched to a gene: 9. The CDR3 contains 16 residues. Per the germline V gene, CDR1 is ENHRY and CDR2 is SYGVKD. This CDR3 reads CAISTRDRGLGETQYF. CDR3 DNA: TGTGCCATCAGTACCCGGGACAGGGGGCTCGGGGAGACCCAGTACTTC.

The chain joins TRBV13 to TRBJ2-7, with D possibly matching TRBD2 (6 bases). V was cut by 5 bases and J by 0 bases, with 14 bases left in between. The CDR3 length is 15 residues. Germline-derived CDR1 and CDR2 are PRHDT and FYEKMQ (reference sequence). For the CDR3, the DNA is TGTGCCAGCAGCCGAGGAGGGAGTCGCTCCTACGAGCAGTACTTC. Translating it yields CASSRGGSRSYEQYF.

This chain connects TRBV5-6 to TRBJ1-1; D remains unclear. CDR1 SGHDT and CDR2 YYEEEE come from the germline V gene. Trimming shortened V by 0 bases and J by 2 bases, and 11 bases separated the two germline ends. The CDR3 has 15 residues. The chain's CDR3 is CASSLGIAYNTEAFF. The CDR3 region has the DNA TGTGCCAGCAGCTTGGGGATAGCATATAACACTGAAGCTTTCTTT.

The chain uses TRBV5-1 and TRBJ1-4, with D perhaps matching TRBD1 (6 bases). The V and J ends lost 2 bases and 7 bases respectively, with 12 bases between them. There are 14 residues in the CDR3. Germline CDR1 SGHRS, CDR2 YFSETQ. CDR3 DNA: TGCGCCAGCAGCTTAGGGACAAAGGCTGAAAAACTGTTTTTT. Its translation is CASSLGTKAEKLFF.

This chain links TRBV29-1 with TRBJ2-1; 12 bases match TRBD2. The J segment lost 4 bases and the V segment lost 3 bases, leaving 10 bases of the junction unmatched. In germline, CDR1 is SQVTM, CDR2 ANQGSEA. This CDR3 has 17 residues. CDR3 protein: CSVENIGTSGYYNEQFF. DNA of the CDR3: TGCAGCGTTGAGAACATCGGGACTAGCGGGTATTACAATGAGCAGTTCTTC.

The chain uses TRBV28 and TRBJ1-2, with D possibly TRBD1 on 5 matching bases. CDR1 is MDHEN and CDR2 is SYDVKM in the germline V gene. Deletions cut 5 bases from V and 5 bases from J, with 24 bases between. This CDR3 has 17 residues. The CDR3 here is CASSPRGGPVRKYGYTF. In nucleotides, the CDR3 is TGTGCCAGCAGTCCCCGGGGGGGACCCGTCAGGAAATATGGCTACACCTTC.

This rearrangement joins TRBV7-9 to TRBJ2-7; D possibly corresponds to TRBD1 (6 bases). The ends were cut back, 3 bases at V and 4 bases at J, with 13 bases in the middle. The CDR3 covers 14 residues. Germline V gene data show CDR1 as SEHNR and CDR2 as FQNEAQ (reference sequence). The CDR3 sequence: CASSFAGALYEQYF. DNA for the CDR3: TGTGCCAGCAGCTTTGCAGGGGCGCTGTACGAGCAGTACTTC.

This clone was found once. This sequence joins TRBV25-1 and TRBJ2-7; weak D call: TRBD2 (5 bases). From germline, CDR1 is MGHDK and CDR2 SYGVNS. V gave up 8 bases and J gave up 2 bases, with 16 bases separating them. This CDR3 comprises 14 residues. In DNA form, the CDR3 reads TGTGCCAGCTCCGGGGTGACCAGAACCTACGAGCAGTACTTC. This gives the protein CASSGVTRTYEQYF.

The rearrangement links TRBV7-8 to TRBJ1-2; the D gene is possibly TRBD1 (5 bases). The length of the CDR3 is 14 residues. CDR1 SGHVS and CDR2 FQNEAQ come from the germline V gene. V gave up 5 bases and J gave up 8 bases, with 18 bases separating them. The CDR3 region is CASSGPYQGGGYTF. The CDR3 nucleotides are TGTGCCAGCAGCGGACCTTACCAGGGCGGGGGCTACACCTTC.